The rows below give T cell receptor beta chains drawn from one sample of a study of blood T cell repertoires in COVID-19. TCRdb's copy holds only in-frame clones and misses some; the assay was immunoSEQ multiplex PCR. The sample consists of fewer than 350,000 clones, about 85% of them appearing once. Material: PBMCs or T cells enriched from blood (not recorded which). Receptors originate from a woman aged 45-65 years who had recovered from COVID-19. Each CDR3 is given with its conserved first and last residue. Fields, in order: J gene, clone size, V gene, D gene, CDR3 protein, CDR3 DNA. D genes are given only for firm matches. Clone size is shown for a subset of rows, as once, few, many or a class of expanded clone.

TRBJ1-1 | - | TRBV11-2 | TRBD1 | CASSLTGSGTEAFF | TGTGCCAGCAGCTTGACAGGGTCTGGCACTGAAGCTTTCTTT
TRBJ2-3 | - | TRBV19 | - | CASSISRGGFTDTQYF | TGTGCCAGTAGTATATCGCGCGGGGGCTTCACAGATACGCAGTATTTT
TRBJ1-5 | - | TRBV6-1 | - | CASSEAGGRGVNQPQHF | TGTGCCAGCAGTGAAGCGGGGGGTCGCGGGGTCAATCAGCCCCAGCATTTT
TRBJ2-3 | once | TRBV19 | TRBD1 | CASSEGQLTDTQYF | TGTGCCAGTAGTGAGGGACAGCTCACAGATACGCAGTATTTT
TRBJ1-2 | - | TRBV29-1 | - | CSVDTDGYTF | TGCAGCGTTGACACAGATGGCTACACCTTC
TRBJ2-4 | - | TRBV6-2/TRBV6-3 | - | CASSYSSPRDIQYF | TGTGCCAGCAGTTACTCGTCCCCGAGGGACATTCAGTACTTC
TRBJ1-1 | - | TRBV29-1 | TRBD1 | CSVMDRGMNTEAFF | TGCAGCGTAATGGACAGGGGTATGAACACTGAAGCTTTCTTT
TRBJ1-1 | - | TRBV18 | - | CASSPLGQMNTEAFF | TGTGCCAGCTCACCACTGGGGCAGATGAACACTGAAGCTTTCTTT
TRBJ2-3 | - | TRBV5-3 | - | CARSPAPSGGTGTQYF | TGTGCCAGAAGCCCCGCGCCTTCTGGGGGGACGGGTACGCAGTATTTT
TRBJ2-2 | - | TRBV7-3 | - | CASSSDRRYTGELFF | TGTGCCAGCAGCTCTGACAGGAGGTATACCGGGGAGCTGTTTTTT
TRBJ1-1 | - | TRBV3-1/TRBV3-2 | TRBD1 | CASSLKQGAEAFF | TGTGCCAGCAGCCTCAAACAGGGGGCTGAAGCTTTCTTT
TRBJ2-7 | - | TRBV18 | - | CASSPGLDYEQYF | TGTGCCAGCTCACCCGGACTGGACTACGAGCAGTACTTC
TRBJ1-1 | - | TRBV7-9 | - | CASRPGTLNTEAFF | TGTGCCAGCAGACCGGGGACTCTGAACACTGAAGCTTTCTTT
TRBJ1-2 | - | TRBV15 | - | CATSSGVDYGYTF | TGTGCCACCAGCAGCGGGGTGGACTATGGCTACACCTTC
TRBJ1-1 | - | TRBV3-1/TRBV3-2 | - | CASSQNRLNTEAFF | TGTGCCAGCAGCCAAAACAGATTGAACACTGAAGCTTTCTTT
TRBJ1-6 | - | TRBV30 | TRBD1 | CAWRRDRSNSPLHF | TGTGCCTGGAGGAGGGACAGATCTAATTCACCCCTCCACTTT
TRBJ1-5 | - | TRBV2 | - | CASSEGGVAQPQHF | TGTGCCAGCAGTGAAGGGGGGGTGGCACAGCCCCAGCATTTT
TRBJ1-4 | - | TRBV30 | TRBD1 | CASDRFGEKLFF | TGTGCCTCGGACAGGTTTGGAGAAAAACTGTTTTTT
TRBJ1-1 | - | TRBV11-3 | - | CASSRDLNTEAFF | TGTGCCAGCAGCCGGGACTTGAACACTGAAGCTTTCTTT
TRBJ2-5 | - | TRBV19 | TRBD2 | CASSKREGDQETQYF | TGTGCCAGCTCGAAGCGGGAGGGGGACCAAGAGACCCAGTACTTC
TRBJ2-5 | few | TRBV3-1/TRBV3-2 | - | CASSQDIQQETQYF | TGTGCCAGCAGCCAAGATATCCAGCAAGAGACCCAGTACTTC
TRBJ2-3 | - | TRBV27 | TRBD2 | CASSLSGLAGIYTQYF | TGTGCCAGCAGTTTATCGGGACTAGCGGGAATATATACGCAGTATTTT
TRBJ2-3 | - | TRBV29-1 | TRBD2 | CSVGGGEDTQYF | TGCAGCGTGGGGGGGGGAGAAGATACGCAGTATTTT
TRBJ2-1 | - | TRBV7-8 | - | CASRLTRVSYNEQFF | TGTGCCAGCAGACTTACTAGGGTCTCCTACAATGAGCAGTTCTTC
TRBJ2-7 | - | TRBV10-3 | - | CAISESATSNEQYF | TGTGCCATCAGTGAGTCGGCGACTAGTAACGAGCAGTACTTC
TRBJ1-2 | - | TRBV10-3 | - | CAISDSGVNYGYTF | TGTGCCATCAGTGATAGCGGGGTTAACTATGGCTACACCTTC
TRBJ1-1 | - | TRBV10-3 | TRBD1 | CAIAPGQGLEAFF | TGTGCCATCGCGCCGGGACAGGGTCTTGAAGCTTTCTTT
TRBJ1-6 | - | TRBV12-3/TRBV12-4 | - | CASRPRFNSPLHF | TGTGCCAGCAGGCCTAGATTTAATTCACCCCTCCACTTT
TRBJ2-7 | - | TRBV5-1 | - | CASSVQERLMGEQYF | TGCGCCAGCAGCGTACAGGAAAGGCTGATGGGGGAGCAGTACTTC
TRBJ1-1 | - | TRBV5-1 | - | CASSSIQGSLNTEAFF | TGCGCCAGCAGCTCAATACAGGGTTCTTTGAACACTGAAGCTTTCTTT
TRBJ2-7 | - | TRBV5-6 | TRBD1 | CASSLRTGGRYEQYF | TGTGCCAGCAGCTTGAGGACAGGGGGCAGGTACGAGCAGTACTTC
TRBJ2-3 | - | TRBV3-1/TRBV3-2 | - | CASSQDDTRRGPQYF | TGTGCCAGCAGCCAAGATGACACCCGGCGGGGCCCGCAGTATTTT
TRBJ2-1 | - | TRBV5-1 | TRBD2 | CASSSIRGGSFNEQFF | TGCGCCAGCAGTTCTATACGGGGGGGCTCGTTCAATGAGCAGTTCTTC
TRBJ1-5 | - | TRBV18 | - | CASSPDGGENQPQHF | TGTGCCAGCTCACCGGACGGTGGGGAGAATCAGCCCCAGCATTTT
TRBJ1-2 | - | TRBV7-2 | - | CASSLDYRVRGYTF | TGTGCCAGCAGCTTAGATTACAGGGTCCGTGGCTACACCTTC
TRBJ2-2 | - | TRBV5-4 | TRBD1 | CASSHSGQGWVGELFF | TGTGCCAGCAGCCACTCGGGACAGGGGTGGGTCGGGGAGCTGTTTTTT
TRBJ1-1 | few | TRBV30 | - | CAWSGMSAEAFF | TGTGCCTGGAGTGGAATGAGCGCTGAAGCTTTCTTT
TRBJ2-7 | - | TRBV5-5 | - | CASSLRGSSDEQYF | TGTGCCAGCAGCCTACGCGGTAGTTCCGACGAGCAGTACTTC
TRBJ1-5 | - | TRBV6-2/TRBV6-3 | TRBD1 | CASSGQGGNQPQHF | TGTGCCAGCAGTGGACAGGGGGGCAATCAGCCCCAGCATTTT
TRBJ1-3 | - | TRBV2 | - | CASTRDYSGNTIYF | TGTGCCAGCACCCGAGATTACTCTGGAAACACCATATATTTT
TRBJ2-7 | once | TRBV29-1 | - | CSVDENGYEQYF | TGCAGCGTTGATGAGAACGGTTACGAGCAGTACTTC
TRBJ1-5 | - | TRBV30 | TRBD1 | CAWSPIGTGSLNQPQHF | TGTGCCTGGAGTCCAATCGGGACAGGCTCGCTCAATCAGCCCCAGCATTTT
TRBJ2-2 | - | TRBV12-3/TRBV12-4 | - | CASRRQLPGELFF | TGTGCCAGCAGAAGACAGCTCCCCGGGGAGCTGTTTTTT
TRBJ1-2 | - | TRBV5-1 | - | CASSTDSSNYGYTF | TGCGCCAGCAGCACGGACAGCTCCAACTATGGCTACACCTTC
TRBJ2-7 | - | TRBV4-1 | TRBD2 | CASSQDRSGISYEQYF | TGCGCCAGCAGCCAAGATCGGAGCGGGATCTCCTACGAGCAGTACTTC
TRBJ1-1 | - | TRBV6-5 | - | CASSLMTGNTEAFF | TGTGCCAGCAGTCTCATGACAGGGAACACTGAAGCTTTCTTT
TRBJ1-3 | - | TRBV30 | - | CAWTLGAGNTIYF | TGTGCCTGGACCCTAGGGGCTGGAAACACCATATATTTT
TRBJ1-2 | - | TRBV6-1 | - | CASSDRGSDAYGYTF | TGTGCCAGCAGTGACAGGGGTTCCGACGCCTATGGCTACACCTTC
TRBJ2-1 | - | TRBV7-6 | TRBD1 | CASSFRQGYNEQFF | TGTGCCAGCAGCTTTCGACAGGGCTACAATGAGCAGTTCTTC
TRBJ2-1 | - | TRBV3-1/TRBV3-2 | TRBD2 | CASSHERTSGSRNEQFF | TGTGCCAGCAGCCACGAAAGGACTAGCGGGAGTCGTAATGAGCAGTTCTTC
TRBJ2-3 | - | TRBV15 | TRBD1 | CATSRERTGGGDTQYF | TGTGCCACCAGCAGGGAAAGGACAGGGGGCGGGGATACGCAGTATTTT
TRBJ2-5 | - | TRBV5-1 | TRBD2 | CASSPDTRGLEETQYF | TGCGCCAGCAGCCCCGATACGCGGGGGTTGGAAGAGACCCAGTACTTC
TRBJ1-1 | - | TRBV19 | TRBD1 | CASSIGRQGATEAFF | TGTGCCAGTAGTATAGGAAGACAGGGGGCCACTGAAGCTTTCTTT